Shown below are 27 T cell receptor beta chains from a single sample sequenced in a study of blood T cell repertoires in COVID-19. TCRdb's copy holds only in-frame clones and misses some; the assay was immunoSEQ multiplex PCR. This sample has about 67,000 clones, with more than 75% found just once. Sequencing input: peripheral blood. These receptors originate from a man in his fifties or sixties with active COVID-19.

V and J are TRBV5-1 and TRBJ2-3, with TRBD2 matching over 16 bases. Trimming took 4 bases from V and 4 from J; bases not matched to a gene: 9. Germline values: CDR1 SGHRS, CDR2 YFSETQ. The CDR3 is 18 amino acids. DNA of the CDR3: TGCGCCAGCAGCCAGGGACTAGCGGGGGGGCTTCAGGCAGATACGCAGTATTTT. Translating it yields CASSQGLAGGLQADTQYF.

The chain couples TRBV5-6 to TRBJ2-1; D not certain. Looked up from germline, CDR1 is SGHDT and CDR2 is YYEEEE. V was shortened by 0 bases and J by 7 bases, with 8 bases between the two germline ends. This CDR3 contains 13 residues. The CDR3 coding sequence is TGTGCCAGCAGCTTGGCTAGTGAAAATGAGCAGTTCTTC. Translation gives CASSLASENEQFF.

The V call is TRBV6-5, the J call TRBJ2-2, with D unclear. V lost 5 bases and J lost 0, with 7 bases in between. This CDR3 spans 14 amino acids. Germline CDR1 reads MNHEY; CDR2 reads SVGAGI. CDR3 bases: TGTGCCAGCAGTAAGCTTTCGAACACCGGGGAGCTGTTTTTT. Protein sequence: CASSKLSNTGELFF.

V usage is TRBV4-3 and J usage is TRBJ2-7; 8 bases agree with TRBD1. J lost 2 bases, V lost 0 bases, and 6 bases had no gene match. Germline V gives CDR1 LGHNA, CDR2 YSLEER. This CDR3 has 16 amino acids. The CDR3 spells CASSQDRTGGTYEQYF. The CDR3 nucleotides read TGCGCCAGCAGCCAAGATAGAACAGGGGGAACCTACGAGCAGTACTTC.

The CDR3 loop is CSASTRGYPNYGYTF. CDR3 in DNA: TGCAGTGCTAGTACGAGAGGGTATCCTAACTATGGCTACACCTTC. This chain joins TRBV20-1 and TRBJ1-2; D unclear. The CDR3 extends over 15 amino acids. Trimming took off 3 bases at V and 0 bases at J, with 14 bases between the two ends. Germline lookup yields CDR1 DFQATT and CDR2 SNEGSKA (reference sequence).

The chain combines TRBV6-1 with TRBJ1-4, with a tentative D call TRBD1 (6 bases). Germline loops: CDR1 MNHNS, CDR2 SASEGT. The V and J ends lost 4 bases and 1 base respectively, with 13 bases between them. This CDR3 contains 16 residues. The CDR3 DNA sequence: TGTGCCAGCAGTGTGTCAGGGGCACAAACTAATGAAAAACTGTTTTTT. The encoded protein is CASSVSGAQTNEKLFF.

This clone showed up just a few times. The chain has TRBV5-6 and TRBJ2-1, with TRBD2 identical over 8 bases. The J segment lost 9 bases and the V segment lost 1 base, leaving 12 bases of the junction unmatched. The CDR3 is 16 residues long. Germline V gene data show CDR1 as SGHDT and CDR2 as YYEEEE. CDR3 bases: TGTGCCAGCAGCTTGCGACGGGAGGGCCTCTTCGCTGAGCAGTTCTTC. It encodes CASSLRREGLFAEQFF.

The CDR3 here is CASSLVADQPQHF. Written as DNA, the CDR3 is TGTGCCAGCAGCTTAGTAGCTGATCAGCCCCAGCATTTT. The V call is TRBV7-2, the J call TRBJ1-5; no clear D gene. The CDR3 spans 13 residues. Germline V gene data show CDR1 as SGHTA and CDR2 as FQGNSA. V was trimmed by 1 base and J by 5 bases, leaving 6 bases between them.

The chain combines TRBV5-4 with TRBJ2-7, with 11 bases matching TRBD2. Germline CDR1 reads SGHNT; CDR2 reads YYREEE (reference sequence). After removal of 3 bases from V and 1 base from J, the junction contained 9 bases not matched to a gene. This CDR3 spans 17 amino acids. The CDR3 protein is CASSSTSGLAGSYEQYF. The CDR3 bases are TGTGCCAGCAGCTCGACCTCTGGACTAGCGGGTTCCTACGAGCAGTACTTC.

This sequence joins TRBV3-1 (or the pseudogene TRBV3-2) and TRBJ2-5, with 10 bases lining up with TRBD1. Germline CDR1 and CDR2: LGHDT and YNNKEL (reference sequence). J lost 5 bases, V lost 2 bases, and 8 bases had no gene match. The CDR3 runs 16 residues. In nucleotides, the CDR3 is TGTGCCAGCAGCCAATCCTTGACAGGGGGCTGGGAGACCCAGTACTTC. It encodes CASSQSLTGGWETQYF.

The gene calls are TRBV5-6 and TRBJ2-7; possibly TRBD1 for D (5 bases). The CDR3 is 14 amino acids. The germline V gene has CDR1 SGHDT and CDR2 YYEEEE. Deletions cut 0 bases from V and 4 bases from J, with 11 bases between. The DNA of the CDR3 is TGTGCCAGCAGCTTGGGAGGACAACCTTACGAGCAGTACTTC. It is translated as CASSLGGQPYEQYF.

The CDR3 region has the DNA TGCGCCAGCAGCCACCCGACAGACTCTGGAAACACCATATATTTT. Translated: CASSHPTDSGNTIYF. The chain recombines TRBV4-3 with TRBJ1-3; weak D call: TRBD1 (5 bases). The CDR3 length is 15 residues. Germline V lookup: CDR1 LGHNA, CDR2 YSLEER. Trimming cost V 3 bases and J 0 bases, with 9 bases left between them.

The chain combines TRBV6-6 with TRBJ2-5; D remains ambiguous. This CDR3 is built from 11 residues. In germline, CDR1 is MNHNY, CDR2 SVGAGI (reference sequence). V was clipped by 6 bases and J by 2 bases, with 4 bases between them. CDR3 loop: CASSKQETQYF. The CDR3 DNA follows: TGTGCCAGCAGCAAACAAGAGACCCAGTACTTC.

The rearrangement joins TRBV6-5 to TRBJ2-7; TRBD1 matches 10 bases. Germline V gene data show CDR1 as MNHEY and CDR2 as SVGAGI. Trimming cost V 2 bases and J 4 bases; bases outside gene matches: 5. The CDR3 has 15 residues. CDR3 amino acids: CASSYRRTGGYEQYF. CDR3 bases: TGTGCCAGCAGTTACCGGAGGACAGGGGGTTACGAGCAGTACTTC.

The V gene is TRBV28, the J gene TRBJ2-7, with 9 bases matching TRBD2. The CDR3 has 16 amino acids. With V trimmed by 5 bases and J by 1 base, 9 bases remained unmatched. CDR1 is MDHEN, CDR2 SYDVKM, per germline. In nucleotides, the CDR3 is TGTGCCAGCAGTCTTAGGGGGAGCGGGGGGTCCTACGAGCAGTACTTC. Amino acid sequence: CASSLRGSGGSYEQYF.

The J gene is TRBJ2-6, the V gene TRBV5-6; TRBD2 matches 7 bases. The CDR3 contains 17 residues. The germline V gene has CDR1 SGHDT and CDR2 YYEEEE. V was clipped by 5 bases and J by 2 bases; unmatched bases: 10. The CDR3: CASRRFGGSTGANVLTF. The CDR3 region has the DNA TGTGCCAGCAGAAGATTCGGGGGGAGCACTGGGGCCAACGTCCTGACTTTC.

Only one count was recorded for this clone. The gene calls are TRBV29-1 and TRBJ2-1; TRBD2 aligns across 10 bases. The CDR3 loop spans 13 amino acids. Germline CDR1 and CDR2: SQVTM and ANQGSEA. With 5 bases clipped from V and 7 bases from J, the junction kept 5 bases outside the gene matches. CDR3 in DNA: TGCAGCGTTCTCAAGCGGGAGGGGAATGAGCAGTTCTTC. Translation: CSVLKREGNEQFF.

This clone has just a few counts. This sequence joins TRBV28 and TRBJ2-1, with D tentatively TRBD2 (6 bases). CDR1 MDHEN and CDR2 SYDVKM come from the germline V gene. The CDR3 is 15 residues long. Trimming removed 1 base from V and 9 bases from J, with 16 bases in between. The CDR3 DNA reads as TGTGCCAGCAGTTTATTGGAGGGAGGCGTCAGTGAGCAGTTCTTC. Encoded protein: CASSLLEGGVSEQFF.

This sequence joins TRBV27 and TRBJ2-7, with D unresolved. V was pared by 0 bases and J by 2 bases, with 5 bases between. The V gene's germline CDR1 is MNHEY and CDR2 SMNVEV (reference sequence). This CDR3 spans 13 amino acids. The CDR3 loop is CASSLSSTYEQYF. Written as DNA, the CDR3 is TGTGCCAGCAGTTTATCATCCACCTACGAGCAGTACTTC.

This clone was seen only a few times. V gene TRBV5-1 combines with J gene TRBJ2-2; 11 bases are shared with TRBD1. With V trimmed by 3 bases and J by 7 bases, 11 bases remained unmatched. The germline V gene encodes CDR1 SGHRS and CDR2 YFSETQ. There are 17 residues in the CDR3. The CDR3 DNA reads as TGCGCCAGCAGCTCCCGAGGACAGGGGGCCGCAGGCGGGGAGCTGTTTTTT. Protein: CASSSRGQGAAGGELFF.

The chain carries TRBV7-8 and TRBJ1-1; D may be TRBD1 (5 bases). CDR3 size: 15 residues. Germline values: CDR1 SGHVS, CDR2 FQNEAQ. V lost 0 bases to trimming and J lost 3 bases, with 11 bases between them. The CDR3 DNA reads TGTGCCAGCAGCTTAGCGTCGGGGGGGGACACTGAAGCTTTCTTT. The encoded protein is CASSLASGGDTEAFF.

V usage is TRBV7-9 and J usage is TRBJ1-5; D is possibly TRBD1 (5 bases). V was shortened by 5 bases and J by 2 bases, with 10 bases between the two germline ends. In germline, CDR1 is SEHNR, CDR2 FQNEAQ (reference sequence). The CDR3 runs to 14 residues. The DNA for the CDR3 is TGTGCCAGCAGCGGGGGGGGAGGCAATCAGCCCCAGCATTTT. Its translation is CASSGGGGNQPQHF.

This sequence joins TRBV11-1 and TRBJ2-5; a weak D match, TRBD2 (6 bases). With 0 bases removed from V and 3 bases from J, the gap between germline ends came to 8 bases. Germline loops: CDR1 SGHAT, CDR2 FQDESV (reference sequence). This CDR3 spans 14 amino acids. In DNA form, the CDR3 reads TGTGCCAGCAGCTTAGCGGGGGGAAAAGAGACCCAGTACTTC. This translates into CASSLAGGKETQYF.

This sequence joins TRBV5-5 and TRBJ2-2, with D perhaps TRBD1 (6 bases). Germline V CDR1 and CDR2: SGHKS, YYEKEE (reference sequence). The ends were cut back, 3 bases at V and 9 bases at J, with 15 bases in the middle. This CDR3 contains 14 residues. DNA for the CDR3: TGTGCCAGCAGCTCGGGACAACTCCTTCGGGAGCTGTTTTTT. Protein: CASSSGQLLRELFF.

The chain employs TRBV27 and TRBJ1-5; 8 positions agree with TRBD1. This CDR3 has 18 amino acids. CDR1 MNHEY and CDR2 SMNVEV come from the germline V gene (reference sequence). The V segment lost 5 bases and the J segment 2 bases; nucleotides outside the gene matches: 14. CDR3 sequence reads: CASSPTRTTGVGNQPQHF. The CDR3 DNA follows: TGTGCCAGCAGTCCGACCCGAACGACAGGGGTTGGCAATCAGCCCCAGCATTTT.

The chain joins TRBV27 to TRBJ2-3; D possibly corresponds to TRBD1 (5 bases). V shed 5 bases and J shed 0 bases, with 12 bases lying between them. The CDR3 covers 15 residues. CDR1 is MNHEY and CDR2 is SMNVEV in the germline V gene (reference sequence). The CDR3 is CASSPRTPSTDTQYF. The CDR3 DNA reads TGTGCCAGCAGTCCCCGGACACCCAGCACAGATACGCAGTATTTT.

The CDR3 bases are TGTGCCAGCAGCTTGGCGGGACTAGCGGGGGGTGCTTCCTACAATGAGCAGTTCTTC. Protein sequence: CASSLAGLAGGASYNEQFF. The chain couples TRBV5-5 to TRBJ2-1; TRBD2 matches at 15 bases. Trimming removed 0 bases from V and 1 base from J; junction bases left unmatched: 5. The length of the CDR3 is 19 residues. Germline CDR1 and CDR2: SGHKS and YYEKEE (reference sequence).